This TCR beta chain was recorded in a study of T cell clonotyping in hematopoietic cell transplantation. The assay was immunoSEQ multiplex PCR, and TCRdb's table has in-frame clones only and misses some. The sample lists a few thousand clones, approximately 60% occurring once. Trimming cost V 5 bases and J 4 bases, with 20 bases left between them. The germline V gene encodes CDR1 SGHTA and CDR2 FQGTGA. The length of the CDR3 is 17 residues. This rearrangement joins TRBV7-3 to TRBJ2-2; no firm D call. The receptor comes from a female patient aged 30 to 45 who had an allogeneic stem cell transplant, so T cells may come from the graft donor. Some clones in this sample may be carry-over from other donors' samples. The sequencing used peripheral blood mononuclear cells, collected 30 days after allogeneic stem cell transplant. CDR3 DNA: TGTGCCAGCAGCGCCAACGGTGGAGCCTATACCACCGGGGAGCTGTTTTTT. This codes for CASSANGGAYTTGELFF.